Listed below are T cell receptor beta chains from one sample, sequenced in a study of Graves' ophthalmopathy and Graves' hyperthyroidism. TCRdb re-called the multiplex PCR reads through MiXCR, storing one row per CDR3 protein. The sample has over 150,000 distinct CDR3 sequences, 37% seen once. The sample was peripheral blood. The origin of the receptors is a woman in her 40s with Graves' ophthalmopathy. Both conserved end residues are trimmed from each CDR3. The D gene is left open where the match is weak. The listing skips clone size in some rows; elsewhere it reads once, few, many or a size class.

v_call: TRBV10-3
clone_size: many
j_call: TRBJ2-7
d_call: TRBD1
cdr3_aa: AISGDRGPYEQY

v_call: TRBV20-1
clone_size: many
j_call: TRBJ2-5
d_call: TRBD2
cdr3_aa: SALLAGGAETQY

v_call: TRBV27
clone_size: NA
j_call: TRBJ1-5
d_call: NA
cdr3_aa: ASSLTVGQNSNQPQH

v_call: TRBV7-2
clone_size: NA
j_call: TRBJ1-6
d_call: NA
cdr3_aa: ASSSGGGGHSPLH

v_call: TRBV12-3/TRBV12-4
clone_size: many
j_call: TRBJ1-3
d_call: TRBD1
cdr3_aa: ASSDRVSGNTIY

v_call: TRBV7-8
clone_size: NA
j_call: TRBJ2-5
d_call: TRBD2
cdr3_aa: ASSLLLAGAEETQY

v_call: TRBV4-1
clone_size: many
j_call: TRBJ1-1
d_call: TRBD1
cdr3_aa: ASSRGQGTNTEAF

v_call: TRBV7-2
clone_size: many
j_call: TRBJ1-1
d_call: TRBD1
cdr3_aa: ASSTSTGRGAF

v_call: TRBV15
clone_size: many
j_call: TRBJ1-3
d_call: NA
cdr3_aa: AAWRGISGNTIY

v_call: TRBV28
clone_size: many
j_call: TRBJ1-1
d_call: NA
cdr3_aa: ASSFPPSF

v_call: TRBV6-1
clone_size: NA
j_call: TRBJ2-5
d_call: TRBD2
cdr3_aa: ASRTGLVGWETQY

v_call: TRBV2
clone_size: many
j_call: TRBJ1-5
d_call: NA
cdr3_aa: ASSEALGVGEPQH

v_call: TRBV28
clone_size: many
j_call: TRBJ1-2
d_call: NA
cdr3_aa: ASNEQRNGYT

v_call: TRBV2
clone_size: many
j_call: TRBJ1-2
d_call: TRBD1
cdr3_aa: ASRNEGTGDGYT

v_call: TRBV6-2/TRBV6-3
clone_size: NA
j_call: TRBJ1-1
d_call: NA
cdr3_aa: ASSYSRDTLSMSTEAF

v_call: TRBV7-9
clone_size: many
j_call: TRBJ1-2
d_call: NA
cdr3_aa: ASGSKGVNYGYT

v_call: TRBV9
clone_size: many
j_call: TRBJ1-2
d_call: TRBD1
cdr3_aa: ASSVAGTGRYT

v_call: TRBV6-5
clone_size: many
j_call: TRBJ1-5
d_call: NA
cdr3_aa: ASTSEPYSNQPQH

v_call: TRBV11-2
clone_size: NA
j_call: TRBJ2-7
d_call: TRBD1
cdr3_aa: ASSAGTGLVFTYEQY

v_call: TRBV28
clone_size: many
j_call: TRBJ2-5
d_call: TRBD1
cdr3_aa: ASSQLRGRSAKETQY

v_call: TRBV6-5
clone_size: once
j_call: TRBJ2-7
d_call: TRBD1
cdr3_aa: ASSYSGTGGAAQY

v_call: TRBV12-3/TRBV12-4
clone_size: NA
j_call: TRBJ1-1
d_call: TRBD1
cdr3_aa: ASSTTGTNTEAF

v_call: TRBV6-1
clone_size: NA
j_call: TRBJ2-7
d_call: NA
cdr3_aa: ASSFRGGYEQY

v_call: TRBV11-2
clone_size: many
j_call: TRBJ2-5
d_call: NA
cdr3_aa: ASSLAPTVQETQY

v_call: TRBV28
clone_size: many
j_call: TRBJ2-5
d_call: TRBD2
cdr3_aa: ASRTAGANQETQY